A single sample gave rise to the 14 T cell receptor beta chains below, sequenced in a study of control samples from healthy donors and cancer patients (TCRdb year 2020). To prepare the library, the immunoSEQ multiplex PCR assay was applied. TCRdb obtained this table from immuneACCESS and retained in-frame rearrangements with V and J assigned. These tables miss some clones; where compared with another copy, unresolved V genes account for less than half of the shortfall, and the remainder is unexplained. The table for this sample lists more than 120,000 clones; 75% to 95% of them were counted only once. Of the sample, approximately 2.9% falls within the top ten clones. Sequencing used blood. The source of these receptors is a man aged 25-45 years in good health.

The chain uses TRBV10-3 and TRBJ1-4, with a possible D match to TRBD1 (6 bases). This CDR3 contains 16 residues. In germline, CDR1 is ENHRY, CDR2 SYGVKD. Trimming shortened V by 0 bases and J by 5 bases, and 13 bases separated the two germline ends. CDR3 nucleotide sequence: TGTGCCATCAGTGAGTCGGAAGGACAGCACAATGAAAAACTGTTTTTT. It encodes CAISESEGQHNEKLFF.

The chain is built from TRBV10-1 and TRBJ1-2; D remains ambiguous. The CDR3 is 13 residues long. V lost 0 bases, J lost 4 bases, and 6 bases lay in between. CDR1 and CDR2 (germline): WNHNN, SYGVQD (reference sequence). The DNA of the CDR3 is TGCGCCAGCAGTGAGTCCAGTGGCTATGGCTACACCTTC. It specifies CASSESSGYGYTF.

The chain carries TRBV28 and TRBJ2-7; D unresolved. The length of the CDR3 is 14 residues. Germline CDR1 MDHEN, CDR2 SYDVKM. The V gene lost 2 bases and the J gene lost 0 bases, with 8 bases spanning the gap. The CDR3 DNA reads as TGTGCCAGCAGTTTACCAGCAAGCTCCTACGAGCAGTACTTC. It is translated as CASSLPASSYEQYF.

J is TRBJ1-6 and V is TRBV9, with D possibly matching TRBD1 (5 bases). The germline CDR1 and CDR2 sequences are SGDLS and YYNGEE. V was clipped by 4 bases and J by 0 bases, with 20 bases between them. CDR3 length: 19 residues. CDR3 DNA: TGTGCCAGCAGCCCCGGGGGACCCTTAAGGGGCTCCTATAATTCACCCCTCCACTTT. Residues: CASSPGGPLRGSYNSPLHF.

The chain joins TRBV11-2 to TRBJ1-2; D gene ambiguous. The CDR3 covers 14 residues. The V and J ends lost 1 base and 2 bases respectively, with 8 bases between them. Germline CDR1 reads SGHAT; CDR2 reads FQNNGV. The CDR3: CASSLGTRNYGYTF. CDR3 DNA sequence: TGTGCCAGCAGCTTAGGCACACGAAACTATGGCTACACCTTC.

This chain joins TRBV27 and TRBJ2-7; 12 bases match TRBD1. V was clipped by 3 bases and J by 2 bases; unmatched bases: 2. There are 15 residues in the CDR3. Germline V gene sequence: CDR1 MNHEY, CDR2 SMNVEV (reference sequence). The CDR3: CASSLGTGGPYEQYF. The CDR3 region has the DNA TGTGCCAGCAGTTTGGGGACAGGGGGCCCCTACGAGCAGTACTTC.

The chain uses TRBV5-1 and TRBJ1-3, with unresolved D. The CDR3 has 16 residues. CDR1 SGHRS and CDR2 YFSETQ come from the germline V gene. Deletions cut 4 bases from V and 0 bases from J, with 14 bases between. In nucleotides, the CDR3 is TGCGCCAGCAGCCCCCACCGGGCCGACTCTGGAAACACCATATATTTT. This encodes CASSPHRADSGNTIYF.

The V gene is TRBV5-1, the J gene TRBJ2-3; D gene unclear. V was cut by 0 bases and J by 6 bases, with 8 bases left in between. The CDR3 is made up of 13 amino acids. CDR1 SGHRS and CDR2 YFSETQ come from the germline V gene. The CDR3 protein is CASSLAPRDTQYF. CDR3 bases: TGCGCCAGCAGCTTGGCCCCCCGGGATACGCAGTATTTT. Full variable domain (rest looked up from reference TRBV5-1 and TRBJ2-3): KAGVTQTPRYLIKTRGQQVTLSCSPISGHRSVSWYQQTPGQGLQFLFEYFSETQRNKGNFPGRFSGRQFSNSRSEMNVSTLELGDSALYLCASSLAPRDTQYFGPGTRLTVL.

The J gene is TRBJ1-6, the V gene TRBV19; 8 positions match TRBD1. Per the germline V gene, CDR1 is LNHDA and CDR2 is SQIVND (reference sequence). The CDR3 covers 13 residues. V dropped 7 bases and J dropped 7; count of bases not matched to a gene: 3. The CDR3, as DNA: TGTGCCAGTATCCAGGGGGCGAATTCACCCCTCCACTTT. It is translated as CASIQGANSPLHF.

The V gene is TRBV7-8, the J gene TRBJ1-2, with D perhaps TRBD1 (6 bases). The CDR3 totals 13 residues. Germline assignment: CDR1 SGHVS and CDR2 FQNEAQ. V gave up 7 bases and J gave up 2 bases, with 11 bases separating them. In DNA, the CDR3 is TGTGCCAGCACATCTACAGGGAACTATGGCTACACCTTC. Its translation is CASTSTGNYGYTF. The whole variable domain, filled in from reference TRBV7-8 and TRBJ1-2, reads GAGVSQSPRYKVAKRGQDVALRCDPISGHVSLFWYQQALGQGPEFLTYFQNEAQLDKSGLPSDRFFAERPEGSVSTLKIQRTQQEDSAVYLCASTSTGNYGYTFGSGTRLTVV.

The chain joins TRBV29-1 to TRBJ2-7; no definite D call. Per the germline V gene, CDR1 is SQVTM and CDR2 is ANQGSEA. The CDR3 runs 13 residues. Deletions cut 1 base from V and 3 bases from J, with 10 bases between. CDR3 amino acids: CSVEGPASYEQYF. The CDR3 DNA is TGCAGCGTTGAAGGTCCCGCAAGCTACGAGCAGTACTTC.

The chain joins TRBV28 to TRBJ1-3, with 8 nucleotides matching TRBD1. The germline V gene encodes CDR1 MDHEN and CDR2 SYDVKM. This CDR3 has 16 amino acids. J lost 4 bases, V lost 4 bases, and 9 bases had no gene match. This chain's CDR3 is CASSSNRGIVGNTIYF. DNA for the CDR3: TGTGCCAGCAGTTCGAACAGGGGGATAGTAGGAAACACCATATATTTT.

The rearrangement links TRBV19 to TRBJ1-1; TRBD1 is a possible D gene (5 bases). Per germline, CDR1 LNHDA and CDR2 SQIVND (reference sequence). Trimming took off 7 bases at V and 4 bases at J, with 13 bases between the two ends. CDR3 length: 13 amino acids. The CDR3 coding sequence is TGTGCCAGTACGGGGCAGGGAGGCACTGAAGCTTTCTTT. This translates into CASTGQGGTEAFF.

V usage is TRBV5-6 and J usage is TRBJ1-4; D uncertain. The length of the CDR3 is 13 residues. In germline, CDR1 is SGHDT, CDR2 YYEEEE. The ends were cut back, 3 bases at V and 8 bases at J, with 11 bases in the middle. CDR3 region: CASSSINGEKLFF. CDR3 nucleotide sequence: TGTGCCAGCAGCTCAATAAATGGAGAAAAACTGTTTTTT.